This TCR beta chain was captured in a study of blood T cell repertoires in COVID-19. Study background: Sites in the United States, Italy and Spain provided acute and convalescent COVID-19 samples.

In the original workflow: From reference gene primer amplification, estimates of nucleated cell counts were derived. Repertoires were generated with immunoSEQ multiplex PCR, while TCRdb's copy carries only in-frame clones and drops some. V, J and clone size reflect that table, while D and trimming were determined from the DNA. The sample lists some 110,000 clones; 70% to 90% were seen once. The germline V gene encodes CDR1 PRHDT and CDR2 FYEKMQ (reference sequence). This CDR3 contains 14 residues. V dropped 4 bases and J dropped 3 bases, with 12 bases sitting between them. Sequencing used peripheral blood. This sequence joins TRBV13 and TRBJ2-5; D is ambiguous. The TCR comes from a man aged 65-85 years who had recovered from COVID-19. The CDR3 DNA reads as TGTGCCAGCAGCTCGGAATGGGCCAAAGAGACCCAGTACTTC. Translating gives CASSSEWAKETQYF.